The present T cell receptor beta chain was sequenced within a study of T cell responses to AZD1222 COVID-19 vaccine. Looked up from germline, CDR1 is MGHRA and CDR2 is YSYEKL. The CDR3 is made up of 17 amino acids. V lost 0 bases, J lost 4 bases, and 18 bases lay in between. Data came from immunoSEQ multiplex PCR; TCRdb stores just in-frame clones and leaves some out. The sample has 50,000 to 65,000 clones; 75% to 90% are singletons. This specimen was peripheral blood, taken 28 days after the second AZD1222 dose. This TCR came from an adult who received the AZD1222 COVID-19 vaccine. The chain couples TRBV4-1 to TRBJ1-2, with D maybe TRBD1 (5 bases). The CDR3 reads CASSQDLGAAYLYGYTF. For the CDR3, the DNA is TGCGCCAGCAGCCAAGATCTCGGGGCCGCTTACCTCTATGGCTACACCTTC.